Listed below are T cell receptor beta chains from one sample, sequenced in a study of cytomegalovirus exposure and HLA in healthy donors. Produced via immunoSEQ multiplex PCR; TCRdb's table is partial and in-frame only. The data show under 150,000 clones, around nine tenths seen once. The sequenced sample was PBMCs. The receptors were gathered from a man aged 18-30 years in good health and CMV-seropositive. Each CDR3 is given with its conserved first and last residue. A D gene is named only where the DNA matches it firmly. Size tells how often a clone was seen (once, few, many) or the class of an expanded clone, and some rows leave it out.

j_call clone_size v_call d_call cdr3_nt cdr3_aa
TRBJ1-2 NA TRBV5-1 NA TGCGCCAGCAGCTTAACAGGGCTTAGTCCCGATGGCTACACCTTC CASSLTGLSPDGYTF
TRBJ1-2 NA TRBV10-1 NA TGCGCCAGCAGTGAGGGCCTTAACTATGGCTACACCTTC CASSEGLNYGYTF
TRBJ1-2 NA TRBV6-5 TRBD1 TGTGCCAGCAGACTCGGACAGGGGTACTATGGCTACACCTTC CASRLGQGYYGYTF
TRBJ2-5 NA TRBV5-1 TRBD2 TGCGCCAGCAGTTGGGGGGGACGTCATCAAGAGACCCAGTACTTC CASSWGGRHQETQYF
TRBJ2-1 NA TRBV10-3 NA TGTGCCATCAGTACGAGGGCCCCCCGGGGACTCGACCACAATGAGCAGTTCTTC CAISTRAPRGLDHNEQFF
TRBJ1-1 NA TRBV27 TRBD1 TGTGCCAGCAGTTCGGGACAGCTGAACACTGAAGCTTTCTTT CASSSGQLNTEAFF
TRBJ2-5 NA TRBV5-4 NA TGTGCCAGCAGCCTAGACAGGGCCATAGGGAGGGAGACCCAGTACTTC CASSLDRAIGRETQYF
TRBJ1-4 once TRBV19 NA TGTGCCAGCGGACTCCGGGACACAGGTGGAAAACTGTTTTTT CASGLRDTGGKLFF
TRBJ2-5 NA TRBV5-1 TRBD2 TGCGCCAGCAGCTCAGCGGGAGCCCTAAAAGCACAGGAGACCCAGTACTTC CASSSAGALKAQETQYF
TRBJ1-2 NA TRBV6-6 TRBD1 TGTGCCAGCAGTCGACAGGGTGACGGCGGCTACACCTTC CASSRQGDGGYTF
TRBJ2-1 NA TRBV9 TRBD2 TGTGCCAGCAGCGTAGAGGGGAGTGACGGGACTAGCTTCGGGCAGCAGTTCTTC CASSVEGSDGTSFGQQFF
TRBJ2-7 NA TRBV6-5 NA TGTGCCAGCAGTTACGGGGCTACCTACGAGCAGTACTTC CASSYGATYEQYF
TRBJ1-6 NA TRBV7-8 TRBD1 TGTGCCAGCAGCCCCGGACAGGGGGCCTACATTCCACCCCTCCACTTT CASSPGQGAYIPPLHF
TRBJ1-6 NA TRBV19 NA TGTGCCAGTACAGGAAACCCTTATAATTCACCCCTCCACTTT CASTGNPYNSPLHF
TRBJ1-2 NA TRBV20-1 NA TGCAGTGCTAATACCTATAGTGGCTACACCTTC CSANTYSGYTF
TRBJ1-1 NA TRBV7-2 NA TGTGCCAGCAGCACGGACACGATGAACACTGAAGCTTTCTTT CASSTDTMNTEAFF
TRBJ2-7 NA TRBV6-5 NA TGTGCCAGCAGTATAGCATACGAGCAGTACTTC CASSIAYEQYF
TRBJ2-2 NA TRBV6-6 TRBD2 TGTGCCAGCAGTCAACCTAGCGGGGAGGGCACCGGGGAGCTGTTTTTT CASSQPSGEGTGELFF
TRBJ1-2 NA TRBV10-3 TRBD1 TGTGCCATCAGCACGGACAGGGGTGGCTATGGCTACACCTTC CAISTDRGGYGYTF
TRBJ2-1 NA TRBV18 NA TGTGCCAGCTCACCGGTTTCGCGGGACTCCTACAATGAGCAGTTCTTC CASSPVSRDSYNEQFF
TRBJ2-7 NA TRBV7-2 TRBD1 TGTGCCAGCAGGGGGGACAGGTTGGCCTACGAGCAGTACTTC CASRGDRLAYEQYF
TRBJ1-1 NA TRBV4-2 NA TGTGCCAGCAGCCCGACAGACATGAACACTGAAGCTTTCTTT CASSPTDMNTEAFF
TRBJ1-5 NA TRBV7-8 NA TGTGCCAGCAGCCGGGCCGGGGGGGTGGCCCAGCATTTT CASSRAGGVAQHF
TRBJ2-1 NA TRBV5-1 TRBD1 TGCGCCAGCGGCCGGGACAGCTACAATGAGCAGTTCTTC CASGRDSYNEQFF
TRBJ1-2 once TRBV6-1 TRBD1 TGTGCCAGCAGTGATGGGACAGTGTTGAATGGCTACACCTTC CASSDGTVLNGYTF
TRBJ2-2 NA TRBV12-5 TRBD1 TGTGCTAGTGGTTTCAGGGGGACCGGGGAGCTGTTTTTT CASGFRGTGELFF
TRBJ2-2 NA TRBV7-6 NA TGTGCCAGCAGCCTGGGACTTAACACCGGGGAGCTGTTTTTT CASSLGLNTGELFF
TRBJ1-1 few TRBV6-1 NA TGTGCCAGCAGTGAAATAAGCTCCGGGGTCGCGGCTTTCTTT CASSEISSGVAAFF
TRBJ2-2 NA TRBV5-4 TRBD1 TGTGCCAGCAGCAACAGGGGGCTCGCCGGGGAGCTGTTTTTT CASSNRGLAGELFF
TRBJ2-5 NA TRBV5-1 NA TGCGCCAGCAGCCTTACGGACAGAGAGACCCAGTACTTC CASSLTDRETQYF
TRBJ2-7 NA TRBV19 NA TGTGCCAGTAGTGACCAACAGGGTTCCATCTACGAGCAGTACTTC CASSDQQGSIYEQYF
TRBJ1-2 NA TRBV6-1 NA TGTGCCAGCAGACAGAACTATGGCTACACCTTC CASRQNYGYTF
TRBJ2-5 NA TRBV21-1 NA TGTGCCAGCAGCAAAGCGGGCCCTAGCGGGGGGCCCCTCCAAGAGACCCAGTACTTC CASSKAGPSGGPLQETQYF
TRBJ1-1 NA TRBV5-4 NA TGTGCCAGCAGCGAGGACAGACGGACCACTGAAGCTTTCTTT CASSEDRRTTEAFF
TRBJ2-2 NA TRBV4-2 TRBD1 TGTGCCAGCAGCCAAGAAACAGGGGGAATCGGGGAGCTGTTTTTT CASSQETGGIGELFF